These 24 T cell receptor beta chains originate from one sample sequenced in a study of T cell responses to AZD1222 COVID-19 vaccine. Data came from immunoSEQ multiplex PCR; TCRdb stores just in-frame clones and leaves some out. The sample shows 75,000 to 95,000 clones, about 91% of them seen only once. This specimen consisted of peripheral blood, obtained 28 days after the second dose of the MenACWY control vaccine. The receptors were gathered from an adult who received the MenACWY meningococcal vaccine as a control.

The chain carries TRBV5-4 and TRBJ1-1, with D maybe TRBD1 (6 bases). V lost 5 bases, J lost 0 bases, and 17 bases lay in between. The CDR3 totals 16 residues. Germline CDR1 reads SGHNT; CDR2 reads YYREEE (reference sequence). Here the CDR3 DNA reads TGTGCCAGCAGTGAACGGACAGTAACCATGAACACTGAAGCTTTCTTT. It specifies CASSERTVTMNTEAFF. Complete variable domain (other parts from reference TRBV5-4 and TRBJ1-1): ETGVTQSPTHLIKTRGQQVTLRCSSQSGHNTVSWYQQALGQGPQFIFQYYREEENGRGNFPPRFSGLQFPNYSSELNVNALELDDSALYLCASSERTVTMNTEAFFGQGTRLTVV.

V gene TRBV6-5 combines with J gene TRBJ2-2, with D possibly TRBD1 on 7 matching bases. V lost 6 bases to trimming and J lost 4 bases, with 12 bases between them. This CDR3 region has 14 residues. The germline CDR1 and CDR2 sequences are MNHEY and SVGAGI. The CDR3 coding sequence is TGTGCCAGCAGGCCAGGGGGGAGCACCGGGGAGCTGTTTTTT. Translating it yields CASRPGGSTGELFF.

The V and J genes are TRBV2 and TRBJ1-1; 9 nucleotides align to TRBD1. The CDR3 has 13 amino acids. Germline-derived CDR1 and CDR2 are SNHLY and FYNNEI. The V and J ends lost 6 bases and 5 bases, in that order; junction bases with no gene match: 4. CDR3 coding DNA: TGTGCCAGCAGGGGACAGGGTGGGACTGAAGCTTTCTTT. It specifies CASRGQGGTEAFF.

The chain uses TRBV7-3 and TRBJ2-2; TRBD1 might be the D (6 bases). Germline V gene data show CDR1 as SGHTA and CDR2 as FQGTGA. CDR3 length: 18 amino acids. Trimming pared 5 bases from V and 1 base from J, leaving 20 bases between. As DNA, the CDR3 is TGTGCCAGCAGCGCAACTACAGGGCTCGGAAAGAACACCGGGGAGCTGTTTTTT. Residues: CASSATTGLGKNTGELFF.

The chain recombines TRBV5-4 with TRBJ1-1, with 8 bases that match TRBD1. The V gene's germline CDR1 is SGHNT and CDR2 YYREEE (reference sequence). The CDR3 covers 15 residues. Trimming took 5 bases from V and 2 from J; bases not matched to a gene: 8. The CDR3 DNA follows: TGTGCCAGCAGTCCTGACAGGGGTCGCAACACTGAAGCTTTCTTT. Translated, it gives CASSPDRGRNTEAFF. The entire variable domain, with the rest obtained from reference TRBV5-4 and TRBJ1-1, is as follows: ETGVTQSPTHLIKTRGQQVTLRCSSQSGHNTVSWYQQALGQGPQFIFQYYREEENGRGNFPPRFSGLQFPNYSSELNVNALELDDSALYLCASSPDRGRNTEAFFGQGTRLTVV.

The chain has TRBV19 and TRBJ1-2; TRBD1 agrees at 7 bases. The J segment lost 6 bases and the V segment lost 5 bases, leaving 12 bases of the junction unmatched. Germline CDR1 is LNHDA and CDR2 is SQIVND (reference sequence). The CDR3 runs 15 residues. As DNA, the CDR3 is TGTGCCAGTAGTCCTCTCGACAGGGCCAGGGATGGCTACACCTTC. Translated, it gives CASSPLDRARDGYTF.

The chain joins TRBV6-5 to TRBJ1-5; weak D call: TRBD1 (5 bases). The V and J ends lost 6 bases and 1 base respectively, with 13 bases between them. The CDR3 covers 15 residues. Germline V lookup: CDR1 MNHEY, CDR2 SVGAGI. Written as DNA, the CDR3 is TGTGCCAGCAGCCCGACGTGGGGGAGCAATCAGCCCCAGCATTTT. Translation: CASSPTWGSNQPQHF.

V and J are TRBV6-2 or TRBV6-3 and TRBJ1-3; D not certain. Germline V gene data show CDR1 as MNHEY and CDR2 as SVGEGT. V lost 0 bases, J lost 0 bases, and 9 bases lay in between. The CDR3 covers 16 residues. The CDR3: CASSYSQEVSGNTIYF. DNA for the CDR3: TGTGCCAGCAGTTACTCCCAGGAGGTCTCTGGAAACACCATATATTTT.

This rearrangement joins TRBV7-2 to TRBJ2-7, with unresolved D. Trimming shortened V by 2 bases and J by 2 bases, and 4 bases separated the two germline ends. The CDR3 runs 12 residues. Germline loops: CDR1 SGHTA, CDR2 FQGNSA. As DNA, the CDR3 is TGTGCCAGCAGCTTAACAACCTACGAGCAGTACTTC. Translation gives CASSLTTYEQYF.

The chain has TRBV6-5 and TRBJ2-7, with TRBD2 matching over 11 bases. This CDR3 comprises 15 residues. CDR1 and CDR2 from the germline V gene are MNHEY and SVGAGI. V dropped 7 bases and J dropped 2; count of bases not matched to a gene: 7. CDR3 in DNA: TGTGCCAGCAAGCGATCTAGCGGGGGGACCTACGAGCAGTACTTC. Translating it yields CASKRSSGGTYEQYF.

This clone was recorded a few times. The genes are TRBV28 and TRBJ2-3; D unclear. Germline CDR1 MDHEN, CDR2 SYDVKM. The CDR3 sequence is 15 residues long. The ends were cut back, 4 bases at V and 2 bases at J, with 13 bases in the middle. This chain's CDR3 is CASSSPPTLTDTQYF. In nucleotides, the CDR3 is TGTGCCAGCAGTTCCCCTCCTACTCTCACAGATACGCAGTATTTT.

The rearrangement uses TRBV6-5 and TRBJ1-4, with a tentative D call TRBD1 (5 bases). Trimming removed 8 bases from V and 7 bases from J, with 14 bases in between. The CDR3 consists of 13 residues. Germline lookup yields CDR1 MNHEY and CDR2 SVGAGI. The CDR3 loop reads CASQNRRSEKLFF. The CDR3 nucleotides read TGTGCCAGCCAAAACAGGAGAAGTGAAAAACTGTTTTTT.

The chain links TRBV18 to TRBJ2-4; 8 nucleotides align to TRBD1. V dropped 6 bases and J dropped 6; count of bases not matched to a gene: 4. Germline CDR1 KGHSH, CDR2 LQKENI. This CDR3 region has 13 residues. As DNA, the CDR3 is TGTGCCAGCTCGCTCGACAGGGGAAACATTCAGTACTTC. Amino acids: CASSLDRGNIQYF.

This chain uses TRBV5-1 with TRBJ2-1; TRBD1 might be the D (5 bases). The CDR3 covers 16 residues. Germline loops: CDR1 SGHRS, CDR2 YFSETQ. V gave up 1 base and J gave up 5 bases, with 16 bases separating them. The CDR3 loop is CASSLNTGLLDNEQFF. CDR3 in DNA: TGCGCCAGCAGCTTGAACACAGGTTTGCTGGACAATGAGCAGTTCTTC.

This clone was counted a few times. This chain uses TRBV10-2 with TRBJ1-2, with 8 bases fitting TRBD1. The ends lost 4 bases at V and 7 bases at J; junction bases unmatched: 8. The CDR3 runs 14 residues. Germline V gives CDR1 WSHSY, CDR2 SAAADI. This chain's CDR3 is CASSVTGQASGYTF. Here the CDR3 DNA reads TGCGCCAGCAGTGTTACGGGACAGGCCTCTGGCTACACCTTC.

The chain uses TRBV5-1 and TRBJ2-5; 14 bases agree with TRBD2. Trimming cost V 0 bases and J 0 bases; bases outside gene matches: 1. Germline V gene sequence: CDR1 SGHRS, CDR2 YFSETQ. CDR3 length: 17 amino acids. The CDR3 loop reads CASSLGLAGGYQETQYF. The CDR3 bases are TGCGCCAGCAGCTTGGGACTAGCGGGGGGGTACCAAGAGACCCAGTACTTC.

This sequence joins TRBV2 and TRBJ2-6; D is unresolved. This CDR3 is 16 amino acids long. Germline V gene sequence: CDR1 SNHLY, CDR2 FYNNEI. The V end lost 6 bases, the J end lost 5 bases, and 17 bases lay between the germline ends. CDR3 nucleotide sequence: TGTGCCAGCAGAGACGGGCGTTCAGCCAGGGCCAACGTCCTGACTTTC. Translation: CASRDGRSARANVLTF. Filled out from reference TRBV2 and TRBJ2-6, the complete variable domain reads EPEVTQTPSHQVTQMGQEVILRCVPISNHLYFYWYRQILGQKVEFLVSFYNNEISEKSEIFDDQFSVERPDGSNFTLKIRSTKLEDSAMYFCASRDGRSARANVLTFGAGSRLTVL.

The rearrangement links TRBV18 to TRBJ1-1; the D is unclear. There are 13 residues in the CDR3. The V and J ends lost 6 bases and 1 base respectively, with 9 bases between them. Germline V CDR1 and CDR2: KGHSH, LQKENI. The CDR3 sequence is CASSHPANTEAFF. The CDR3 nucleotides are TGTGCCAGCTCCCACCCCGCGAACACTGAAGCTTTCTTT.

This clone came up once. V is TRBV29-1 and J is TRBJ2-5; 7 positions agree with TRBD1. This CDR3 is built from 13 residues. The trim removed 7 bases at V and 0 bases at J, leaving 5 bases unmatched. CDR1 is SQVTM and CDR2 is ANQGSEA in the germline V gene. The CDR3 nucleotides are TGCAGCGCTGTCGACAGGGACCAAGAGACCCAGTACTTC. Encoded protein: CSAVDRDQETQYF.

This chain connects TRBV5-1 to TRBJ2-3; TRBD1 matches at 7 bases. V dropped 2 bases and J dropped 2; count of bases not matched to a gene: 2. CDR1 is SGHRS, CDR2 YFSETQ, per germline. This CDR3 region has 14 residues. The CDR3 bases are TGCGCCAGCAGCTTTACAGGGGACACAGATACGCAGTATTTT. Translated, it gives CASSFTGDTDTQYF.

The chain recombines TRBV19 with TRBJ2-7; 7 bases match TRBD1. From germline, CDR1 is LNHDA and CDR2 SQIVND (reference sequence). With 8 bases clipped from V and 1 base from J, the junction kept 14 bases outside the gene matches. The CDR3 is 16 residues long. The CDR3 reads CASSQIDRVGSYEQYF. The CDR3 DNA reads as TGTGCCAGTTCTCAGATAGACAGGGTTGGTTCCTACGAGCAGTACTTC.

V usage is TRBV7-2 and J usage is TRBJ2-5; possibly TRBD1 for D (6 bases). V was shortened by 6 bases and J by 1 base, with 9 bases between the two germline ends. Germline V CDR1 and CDR2: SGHTA, FQGNSA. The length of the CDR3 is 13 residues. CDR3 in DNA: TGTGCCAGCAGAGGGGGTGGCCAAGAGACCCAGTACTTC. Encoded protein: CASRGGGQETQYF.

The chain couples TRBV28 to TRBJ2-5, with D perhaps TRBD2 (7 bases). CDR1 is MDHEN and CDR2 is SYDVKM in the germline V gene. The CDR3 is made up of 19 amino acids. Trimming cost V 8 bases and J 1 base, with 29 bases left between them. The DNA of the CDR3 is TGTGCCAGCGACACAGGGACGACGGGGGGCTGGTATCCCCAAGAGACCCAGTACTTC. This sequence encodes CASDTGTTGGWYPQETQYF.

The V call is TRBV6-2 or TRBV6-3, the J call TRBJ2-2; 9 nucleotides align to TRBD1. The CDR3 totals 16 residues. Germline trimming cut 4 bases from V and 6 bases from J; bases unmatched to any gene: 9. Germline CDR1 is MNHEY and CDR2 is SVGEGT. The CDR3 sequence is CASSWGTGRGAGELFF. CDR3 in DNA: TGTGCCAGCAGTTGGGGGACAGGGAGAGGGGCCGGGGAGCTGTTTTTT.